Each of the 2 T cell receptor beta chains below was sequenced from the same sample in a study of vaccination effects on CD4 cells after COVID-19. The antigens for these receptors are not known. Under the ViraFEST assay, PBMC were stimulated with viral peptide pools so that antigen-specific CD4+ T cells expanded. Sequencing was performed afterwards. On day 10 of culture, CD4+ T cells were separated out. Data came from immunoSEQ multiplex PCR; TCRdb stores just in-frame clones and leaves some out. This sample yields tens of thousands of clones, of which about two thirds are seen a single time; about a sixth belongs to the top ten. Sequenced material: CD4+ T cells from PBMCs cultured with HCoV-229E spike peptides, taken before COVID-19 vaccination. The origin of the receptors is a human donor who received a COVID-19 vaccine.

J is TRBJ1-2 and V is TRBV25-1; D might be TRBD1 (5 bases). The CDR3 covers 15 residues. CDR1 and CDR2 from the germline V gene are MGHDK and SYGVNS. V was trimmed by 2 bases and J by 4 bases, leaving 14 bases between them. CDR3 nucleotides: TGTGCCAGCAGTGAAGGGGGTGGACGGTTCTATGGCTACACCTTC. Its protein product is CASSEGGGRFYGYTF.

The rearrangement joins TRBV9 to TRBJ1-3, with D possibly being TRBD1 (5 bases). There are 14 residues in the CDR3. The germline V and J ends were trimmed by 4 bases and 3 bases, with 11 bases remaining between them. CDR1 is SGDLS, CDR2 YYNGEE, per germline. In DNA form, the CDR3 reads TGTGCCAGCAGCCAGGGAGGTTTTGGAAACACCATATATTTT. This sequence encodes CASSQGGFGNTIYF. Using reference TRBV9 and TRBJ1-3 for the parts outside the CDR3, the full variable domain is DSGVTQTPKHLITATGQRVTLRCSPRSGDLSVYWYQQSLDQGLQFLIQYYNGEERAKGNILERFSAQQFPDLHSELNLSSLELGDSALYFCASSQGGFGNTIYFGEGSWLTVV.